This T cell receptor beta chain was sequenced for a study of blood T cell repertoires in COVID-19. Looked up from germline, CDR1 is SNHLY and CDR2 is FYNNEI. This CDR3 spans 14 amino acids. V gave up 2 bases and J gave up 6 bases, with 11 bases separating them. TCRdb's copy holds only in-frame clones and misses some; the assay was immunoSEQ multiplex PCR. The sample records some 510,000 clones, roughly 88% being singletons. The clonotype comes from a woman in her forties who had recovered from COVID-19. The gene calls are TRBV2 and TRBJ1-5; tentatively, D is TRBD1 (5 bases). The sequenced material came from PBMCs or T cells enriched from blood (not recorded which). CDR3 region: CASSERAGPQPQHF. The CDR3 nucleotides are TGTGCCAGCAGTGAAAGGGCAGGGCCTCAGCCCCAGCATTTT.